These T cell receptor beta chains were read from a single sample in a study of control samples from healthy donors and cancer patients. Assay: immunoSEQ multiplex PCR; the TCRdb copy retains only in-frame clones and omits some. The profile shows 50,000 to 65,000 clones, 90% of them singletons. Material: PBMCs. The origin of the receptors is a woman aged 45 to 65 with colorectal cancer. Each CDR3 is given without its conserved first and last residue. Expanded clones get a size class; other rows say once, few or many, or leave the size out.

v_gene: TRBV15; abundance: .; j_gene: TRBJ1-2; CDR3aa: ATSRDRVPNGYT
v_gene: TRBV6-5; abundance: .; j_gene: TRBJ2-2; CDR3aa: ASGRGTDTGELF
v_gene: TRBV5-1; abundance: once; j_gene: TRBJ1-1; CDR3aa: ASSSSGDEAF
v_gene: TRBV3-1/TRBV3-2; abundance: once; j_gene: TRBJ2-1; CDR3aa: ASSPSPGLAGGTSYNEQF
v_gene: TRBV10-3; abundance: .; j_gene: TRBJ1-1; CDR3aa: AISDRTKNTEAF
v_gene: TRBV29-1; abundance: .; j_gene: TRBJ1-4; CDR3aa: SVEQGAGEKLF
v_gene: TRBV10-2; abundance: .; j_gene: TRBJ1-4; CDR3aa: ASAGTFNEKLF
v_gene: TRBV7-9; abundance: .; j_gene: TRBJ2-1; CDR3aa: ASSLLGFGNEQF
v_gene: TRBV7-2; abundance: .; j_gene: TRBJ2-5; CDR3aa: ASSPGRREETQY
v_gene: TRBV27; abundance: once; j_gene: TRBJ2-5; CDR3aa: ASSVAGSETQY
v_gene: TRBV14; abundance: .; j_gene: TRBJ1-5; CDR3aa: ASSQEKVWRTNQPQH
v_gene: TRBV10-3; abundance: once; j_gene: TRBJ1-3; CDR3aa: AISESGLLGNTIY
v_gene: TRBV2; abundance: .; j_gene: TRBJ1-1; CDR3aa: ATRITPNTEAF
v_gene: TRBV5-1; abundance: .; j_gene: TRBJ2-2; CDR3aa: ASSLVQYSGTGELF
v_gene: TRBV6-5; abundance: .; j_gene: TRBJ1-1; CDR3aa: AGTSRDRRNTEAF
v_gene: TRBV2; abundance: once; j_gene: TRBJ1-2; CDR3aa: ASRGASGRVWGYT
v_gene: TRBV6-4; abundance: .; j_gene: TRBJ2-3; CDR3aa: ASSDGGVDTQY
v_gene: TRBV7-2; abundance: once; j_gene: TRBJ1-1; CDR3aa: ASSGAGLTEAF
v_gene: TRBV5-1; abundance: medium-sized; j_gene: TRBJ1-3; CDR3aa: ASSPTEGASGNTIY
v_gene: TRBV6-5; abundance: few; j_gene: TRBJ1-2; CDR3aa: ASSGQGRWYGYT
v_gene: TRBV12-3/TRBV12-4; abundance: .; j_gene: TRBJ1-2; CDR3aa: ASSLNRDYGYT
v_gene: TRBV6-5; abundance: .; j_gene: TRBJ2-7; CDR3aa: ASRPRQGYYEQY
v_gene: TRBV7-3; abundance: .; j_gene: TRBJ2-7; CDR3aa: ASSSGTGGTYEQY
v_gene: TRBV27; abundance: .; j_gene: TRBJ2-7; CDR3aa: ASSLRRGEAYEQY
v_gene: TRBV5-6; abundance: .; j_gene: TRBJ1-2; CDR3aa: ASSLGLRGRGDNYGYT
v_gene: TRBV3-1/TRBV3-2; abundance: .; j_gene: TRBJ2-7; CDR3aa: ASSQGGAGFYEQY
v_gene: TRBV18; abundance: .; j_gene: TRBJ1-3; CDR3aa: ASSPNRQGALGNTIY
v_gene: TRBV11-1; abundance: once; j_gene: TRBJ2-7; CDR3aa: ASSLAGTTSEQY
v_gene: TRBV2; abundance: .; j_gene: TRBJ2-7; CDR3aa: ASSGPELAGAHEQY
v_gene: TRBV5-1; abundance: .; j_gene: TRBJ2-7; CDR3aa: ASSPSRAGEQY
v_gene: TRBV18; abundance: once; j_gene: TRBJ2-3; CDR3aa: ASSHTSGAPADTQY
v_gene: TRBV3-1/TRBV3-2; abundance: .; j_gene: TRBJ1-4; CDR3aa: ASSRISGARSEKLF
v_gene: TRBV28; abundance: .; j_gene: TRBJ2-1; CDR3aa: ASSPRTELAGGTSLNEQF
v_gene: TRBV5-1; abundance: .; j_gene: TRBJ1-4; CDR3aa: ASSLNGGFNEKLF
v_gene: TRBV18; abundance: .; j_gene: TRBJ2-3; CDR3aa: ASSPPSGHTDTQY
v_gene: TRBV7-9; abundance: once; j_gene: TRBJ2-7; CDR3aa: ASSSGGGRGTYEQY
v_gene: TRBV2; abundance: few; j_gene: TRBJ2-1; CDR3aa: ASSFLSQGTYNEQF
v_gene: TRBV28; abundance: .; j_gene: TRBJ1-4; CDR3aa: ASSFDPVEKLF
v_gene: TRBV5-1; abundance: .; j_gene: TRBJ2-7; CDR3aa: ASSSGQYEQY
v_gene: TRBV14; abundance: .; j_gene: TRBJ1-2; CDR3aa: ASSQQGLGGYT
v_gene: TRBV19; abundance: .; j_gene: TRBJ1-5; CDR3aa: ASTPGGYSNQPQH
v_gene: TRBV2; abundance: .; j_gene: TRBJ2-7; CDR3aa: ASSVTGEYEQY
v_gene: TRBV7-9; abundance: .; j_gene: TRBJ2-5; CDR3aa: ASNPSGGGETQY